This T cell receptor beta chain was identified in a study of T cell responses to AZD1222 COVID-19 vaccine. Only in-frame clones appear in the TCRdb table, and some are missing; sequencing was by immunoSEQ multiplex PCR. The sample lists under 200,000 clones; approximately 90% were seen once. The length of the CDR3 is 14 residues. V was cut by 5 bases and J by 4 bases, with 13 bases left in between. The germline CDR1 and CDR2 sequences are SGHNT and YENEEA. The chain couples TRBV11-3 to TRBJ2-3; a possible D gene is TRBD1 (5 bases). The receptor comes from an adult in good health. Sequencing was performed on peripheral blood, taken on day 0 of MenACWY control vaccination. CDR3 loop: CASSRRQRADTQYF. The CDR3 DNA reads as TGTGCCAGCAGCCGCAGACAGCGCGCAGATACGCAGTATTTT.